The 20 T cell receptor beta chains in this list originate from one sample, sequenced in a study of cytomegalovirus exposure and HLA in healthy donors. Vbeta (60) and Jbeta (13) primers were used in the PCR. Measured with immunoSEQ multiplex PCR; TCRdb has only the in-frame clones, and not every one. With more than 110,000 clones in the sample, the ten largest clones hold approximately 2.4%. Sequencing was done on a sample of PBMCs. Receptors originate from a man between 40 and 49 years old in good health and CMV-seronegative.

The rearrangement links TRBV11-2 to TRBJ2-2, with D possibly being TRBD2 (5 bases). CDR1 and CDR2 (germline): SGHAT, FQNNGV. The CDR3 covers 12 residues. Trimming removed 6 bases at V and 6 bases at J, with 8 bases between. CDR3 in amino acids: CASSRGAGELFF. DNA of the CDR3: TGTGCCAGCAGTCGGGGTGCCGGGGAGCTGTTTTTT.

On this clone itself: This sample includes further DNA sequences coding for the same CDR3. V and J are TRBV9 and TRBJ2-1; possible D gene TRBD2, 5 bases. CDR1 and CDR2 (germline): SGDLS, YYNGEE. V lost 0 bases and J lost 0, with 7 bases in between. The CDR3 has 15 amino acids. The DNA of the CDR3 is TGTGCCAGCAGCGTAGGAGGACTCTCCTACAATGAGCAGTTCTTC. It specifies CASSVGGLSYNEQFF. Variable domain in full (rest from reference TRBV9 and TRBJ2-1): DSGVTQTPKHLITATGQRVTLRCSPRSGDLSVYWYQQSLDQGLQFLIQYYNGEERAKGNILERFSAQQFPDLHSELNLSSLELGDSALYFCASSVGGLSYNEQFFGPGTRLTVL.

This chain joins TRBV28 and TRBJ1-1, with a tentative D call TRBD1 (5 bases). CDR3 size: 13 residues. Germline V gene data show CDR1 as MDHEN and CDR2 as SYDVKM. Trimming took off 4 bases at V and 4 bases at J, with 10 bases between the two ends. CDR3 protein: CASSSGVLTEAFF. For the CDR3, the DNA is TGTGCCAGCAGTTCGGGGGTTCTCACTGAAGCTTTCTTT. The full variable domain, completed using reference TRBV28 and TRBJ1-1, is DVKVTQSSRYLVKRTGEKVFLECVQDMDHENMFWYRQDPGLGLRLIYFSYDVKMKEKGDIPEGYSVSREKKERFSLILESASTNQTSMYLCASSSGVLTEAFFGQGTRLTVV.

V usage is TRBV5-6 and J usage is TRBJ1-2; D unresolved. The CDR3 runs to 12 residues. Per germline, CDR1 SGHDT and CDR2 YYEEEE. The V and J ends lost 5 bases and 6 bases respectively, with 11 bases between them. This chain's CDR3 is CASSIAAHGYTF. The DNA of the CDR3 is TGTGCCAGCAGTATAGCTGCCCATGGCTACACCTTC.

Details on this clone: The junction does not match germline at one end; this may be a read error. The chain is built from TRBV4-1 and TRBJ1-5, with 7 bases that match TRBD1. This CDR3 region has 15 residues. Per germline, CDR1 MGHRA and CDR2 YSYEKL. The CDR3 DNA sequence: TGCGCCAGCAGCCAAGGGGACAGTAGCTATCAGCCCCAGCATTTT. Translated, it gives CASSQGDSSYQPQHF.

This sequence joins TRBV6-1 and TRBJ2-2; 8 nucleotides align to TRBD1. Germline trimming cut 7 bases from V and 7 bases from J; bases unmatched to any gene: 8. The CDR3 length is 14 residues. Germline loops: CDR1 MNHNS, CDR2 SASEGT. The CDR3 DNA follows: TGTGCCAGCAAGGGCAGGGGGCAGGTCGGGGAGCTGTTTTTT. Translation gives CASKGRGQVGELFF.

The chain has TRBV7-9 and TRBJ2-7; D might be TRBD2 (7 bases). The CDR3 loop spans 15 amino acids. V lost 6 bases and J 1 base, leaving 16 bases between the germline ends. Germline-derived CDR1 and CDR2 are SEHNR and FQNEAQ (reference sequence). As DNA, the CDR3 is TGTGCCAGCAGTATCGCCGGGGGGCCTTCCTACGAGCAGTACTTC. This encodes CASSIAGGPSYEQYF.

The chain uses TRBV6-5 and TRBJ2-3; TRBD1 matches at 9 bases. Per the germline V gene, CDR1 is MNHEY and CDR2 is SVGAGI. The CDR3 is 15 residues long. With V trimmed by 6 bases and J by 3 bases, 7 bases remained unmatched. CDR3 loop: CASRPGTGLTDTQYF. The CDR3 coding sequence is TGTGCCAGCAGACCCGGGACAGGGTTGACAGATACGCAGTATTTT.

The rearrangement joins TRBV6-5 to TRBJ1-5; D remains ambiguous. CDR1 is MNHEY and CDR2 is SVGAGI in the germline V gene. The CDR3 has 14 amino acids. V shed 6 bases and J shed 0 bases, with 9 bases lying between them. CDR3 sequence: CASSPRNSNQPQHF. In nucleotides, the CDR3 is TGTGCCAGCAGCCCCAGAAATAGCAATCAGCCCCAGCATTTT.

V is TRBV11-2 and J is TRBJ2-7; TRBD1 aligns across 7 bases. Germline CDR1 and CDR2: SGHAT and FQNNGV. The V and J ends lost 5 bases and 0 bases, in that order; junction bases with no gene match: 10. This CDR3 has 16 residues. CDR3 sequence: CASSRTSGGYSYEQYF. CDR3 DNA sequence: TGTGCCAGCAGCCGAACCTCAGGGGGTTACTCCTACGAGCAGTACTTC.

V and J are TRBV7-9 and TRBJ2-1, with D possibly TRBD2 on 5 matching bases. Trimming cost V 1 base and J 3 bases, with 10 bases left between them. The CDR3 consists of 15 residues. CDR1 is SEHNR, CDR2 FQNEAQ, per germline (reference sequence). CDR3 DNA sequence: TGTGCCAGCAGCTTAGGACGGGGAAACTACAATGAGCAGTTCTTC. This codes for CASSLGRGNYNEQFF.

The chain is built from TRBV19 and TRBJ1-1, with 7 bases identical to TRBD1. From germline, CDR1 is LNHDA and CDR2 SQIVND (reference sequence). There are 17 residues in the CDR3. The ends lost 2 bases at V and 1 base at J; junction bases unmatched: 10. CDR3 bases: TGTGCCAGTAGTATAAATCTAAATTACAGGGGGAACACTGAAGCTTTCTTT. This translates into CASSINLNYRGNTEAFF.

This chain uses TRBV4-1 with TRBJ1-2; perhaps TRBD1 as D (6 bases). V lost 4 bases, J lost 4 bases, and 16 bases lay in between. Germline CDR1 MGHRA, CDR2 YSYEKL. This CDR3 is built from 15 residues. The CDR3 loop is CASSPTGQGFYGYTF. The CDR3 coding sequence is TGCGCCAGCAGCCCTACGGGACAAGGCTTCTATGGCTACACCTTC.

This chain links TRBV5-1 with TRBJ2-2, with TRBD1 matching over 7 bases. Germline V gene sequence: CDR1 SGHRS, CDR2 YFSETQ. CDR3 length: 16 amino acids. Trimming at V came to 3 bases and at J to 0 bases, leaving 5 bases not matched to a gene. CDR3: CASSSYGTANTGELFF. DNA for the CDR3: TGCGCCAGCAGCTCCTACGGGACAGCGAACACCGGGGAGCTGTTTTTT.

The chain couples TRBV14 to TRBJ1-1; a weak D match, TRBD1 (6 bases). CDR1 is SGHDN and CDR2 is FVKESK in the germline V gene. V was cut by 3 bases and J by 1 base, with 9 bases left in between. The CDR3 runs to 14 residues. The chain's CDR3 is CASSHRTANTEAFF. The CDR3 coding sequence is TGTGCCAGCAGCCACCGGACAGCGAACACTGAAGCTTTCTTT. The full variable domain, rest sourced from reference TRBV14 and TRBJ1-1, is EAGVTQFPSHSVIEKGQTVTLRCDPISGHDNLYWYRRVMGKEIKFLLHFVKESKQDESGMPNNRFLAERTGGTYSTLKVQPAELEDSGVYFCASSHRTANTEAFFGQGTRLTVV.

V gene TRBV25-1 combines with J gene TRBJ1-2, with 7 bases aligning to TRBD1. Germline CDR1 is MGHDK and CDR2 is SYGVNS. This CDR3 has 11 residues. Unmatched junction bases numbered 0, after V lost 5 bases and J lost 6 bases. The CDR3 sequence: CASSQGDGYTF. DNA for the CDR3: TGTGCCAGCAGTCAGGGGGATGGCTACACCTTC.

CDR3 amino acids: CASSPRDSNSPLHF. CDR3 DNA: TGCGCCAGCAGCCCCCGGGACAGCAATTCACCCCTCCACTTT. The chain couples TRBV5-1 to TRBJ1-6, with 7 bases aligning to TRBD1. The CDR3 consists of 14 residues. The ends lost 4 bases at V and 7 bases at J; junction bases unmatched: 5. CDR1 is SGHRS and CDR2 is YFSETQ in the germline V gene.

The chain employs TRBV9 and TRBJ2-5; 8 nucleotides match TRBD2. J gave up 5 bases and V 1 base, and 4 bases lay outside the gene matches. Germline V lookup: CDR1 SGDLS, CDR2 YYNGEE. This CDR3 has 14 amino acids. The CDR3 coding sequence is TGTGCCAGCAGCGTACAAGCGGGGGTTGAGACCCAGTACTTC. Amino acid sequence: CASSVQAGVETQYF.

This sequence joins TRBV25-1 and TRBJ2-7; D is unclear. V was trimmed by 6 bases and J by 12 bases, leaving 21 bases between them. Germline assignment: CDR1 MGHDK and CDR2 SYGVNS. The CDR3 runs 13 residues. The CDR3 loop reads CASSMILNFRGYF. The CDR3 DNA is TGTGCCAGCAGCATGATCCTTAATTTCCGCGGGTACTTC.

About this clone itself: The same CDR3 arises from other DNA sequences in this sample as well. The chain is built from TRBV6-6 and TRBJ1-2; perhaps TRBD1 as D (6 bases). Trimming left V 6 bases short and J 1 base short, with 9 bases between. CDR1 and CDR2 from the germline V gene are MNHNY and SVGAGI (reference sequence). The CDR3 loop spans 13 amino acids. For the CDR3, the DNA is TGTGCCAGCAGCCAGGACAGTAACTATGGCTACACCTTC. Translated, it gives CASSQDSNYGYTF.